Here is one TCR beta chain with its context. Its target is not known. A clone one base away is much larger, so this may be a read error. This CDR3 spans 12 amino acids. TCR beta VDJ and CDR3 profiling used genomic DNA as template. TCRdb re-analysed the reads in MiXCR, keeping a single row per CDR3 protein. The sample has about 120,000 distinct CDR3 sequences, approximately 50% seen once. This sample is part of a study of CD8+CD57+ T cells in acquired aplastic anemia. Study context: Sorted CD4+ and CD8+ cells gave an average of around 3.1 ug of DNA.

The patients chosen for sequencing had shown expansion of CD8+CD57+ cells (detected by flow cytometry). Each of the patients presented with severe acquired aplastic anemia. Points from the study as a whole: Researchers report that twenty-nine CD8+ CDR3 sequences appeared in both patients and controls.

Source material: sorted CD4+, CD8+, or CD8+CD57+ T cells (not recorded which) from PBMCs. V is TRBV12-3 or TRBV12-4 and J is TRBJ1-5; D is ambiguous. This receptor was obtained from a human donor with aplastic anemia. DNA of the CDR3: TGTGCCAGCAGTTTCCCCAATCAGCCCCCGCATTTT. As protein: CASSFPNQPPHF.